The 17 T cell receptor beta chains below all came from one sample that was sequenced in a study of T cell repertoires in cytomegalovirus infection. No antigen has been assigned to these receptors. TCRdb analysed the reads with MiXCR anew, one entry per CDR3 protein. This table has 100,000 to 120,000 distinct CDR3 sequences, around 31% appearing once. This material consisted of CD8+ T cells from cultured PBMCs, taken from culture after CMV antigen stimulation. The receptor source for this set is a human donor in good health (CMV status not recorded). Some clones in this sample may be carry-over from other donors' samples.

This clonotype was seen a few times. The rearrangement joins TRBV2 to TRBJ1-5, with D maybe TRBD1 (6 bases). V lost 4 bases and J lost 7, with 14 bases in between. CDR3 size: 14 residues. Germline assignment: CDR1 SNHLY and CDR2 FYNNEI. This chain's CDR3 is CASSVAGVRQPQHF. CDR3 nucleotide sequence: TGTGCCAGCAGTGTCGCAGGGGTACGGCAGCCCCAGCATTTT.

The rearrangement joins TRBV12-3 or TRBV12-4 to TRBJ2-7; D not certain. The V end was cut by 6 bases, the J end by 3 bases, with 12 bases between. The CDR3 spans 13 residues. The CDR3 sequence: CASSHPQNYEQYF. The CDR3 nucleotides are TGTGCCAGCAGCCACCCCCAAAACTACGAGCAGTACTTC.

There are a few counts of this clonotype. The V call is TRBV7-9, the J call TRBJ2-5, with D possibly TRBD1 on 5 matching bases. Trimming removed 5 bases from V and 2 bases from J, with 15 bases in between. This CDR3 spans 15 amino acids. Germline CDR1 is SEHNR and CDR2 is FQNEAQ (reference sequence). The CDR3 spells CASSPRQKEQETQYF. The DNA for the CDR3 is TGTGCCAGCAGCCCCCGACAGAAGGAACAAGAGACCCAGTACTTC.

This clonotype was seen a handful of times. The genes are TRBV11-2 and TRBJ2-3, with TRBD1 as a possible D gene (7 bases). V shed 1 base and J shed 2 bases, with 16 bases lying between them. Germline V gives CDR1 SGHAT, CDR2 FQNNGV. This CDR3 is built from 17 residues. The CDR3 region is CASSLGQQGRHTDTQYF. The CDR3 DNA reads TGTGCCAGCAGCTTAGGCCAACAGGGGAGGCACACAGATACGCAGTATTTT.

The genes are TRBV12-3 or TRBV12-4 and TRBJ2-7; D might be TRBD1 (6 bases). The CDR3 consists of 14 residues. V shed 5 bases and J shed 3 bases, with 14 bases lying between them. The CDR3 DNA is TGTGCCAGCAGTCGGACAGAGCAAATCTACGAGCAGTACTTC. This encodes CASSRTEQIYEQYF.

This clonotype was counted a few times. V is TRBV7-2 and J is TRBJ1-3, with D possibly matching TRBD1 (6 bases). The CDR3 sequence is 15 residues long. Germline V gives CDR1 SGHTA, CDR2 FQGNSA. V was shortened by 1 base and J by 2 bases, with 9 bases between the two germline ends. The CDR3 loop is CASSLGGRTGNTIYF. In DNA, the CDR3 is TGTGCCAGCAGCTTAGGGGGGCGCACTGGAAACACCATATATTTT.

A remark on this clonotype: An end of the junction differs from the germline gene, which may be a read error. The rearrangement joins TRBV28 to TRBJ1-1; D not certain. This CDR3 has 18 amino acids. CDR1 and CDR2 (germline): MDHEN, SYDVKM. CDR3 bases: TGTGCCAGCCGTATAAGGACCGACCTAGCTTCCATGAACACTGAAGCTTTTTTT. It codes for CASRIRTDLASMNTEAFF.

This clonotype was found a few times. The chain is built from TRBV12-3 or TRBV12-4 and TRBJ2-7; tentative D call: TRBD1 (6 bases). Trimming left V 5 bases short and J 2 bases short, with 10 bases between. This CDR3 is 13 amino acids long. The CDR3 protein is CASSPGEPYEQYF. CDR3 sequence (DNA): TGTGCCAGCAGTCCAGGGGAGCCCTACGAGCAGTACTTC.

The rearrangement links TRBV6-8 to TRBJ2-7, with 11 bases aligning to TRBD2. This CDR3 region has 13 residues. After removal of 8 bases from V and 1 base from J, the junction contained 1 base not matched to a gene. Germline V lookup: CDR1 MNHGY, CDR2 SAAAGT. The CDR3 spells CASGTSGSYEQYF. The CDR3 DNA reads TGTGCCAGCGGGACTAGCGGTTCCTACGAGCAGTACTTC.

This clonotype was seen repeatedly, ten times or more. The V gene is TRBV7-9, the J gene TRBJ2-7, with D tentatively TRBD2 (5 bases). This CDR3 is 14 amino acids long. Germline values: CDR1 SEHNR, CDR2 FQNEAQ (reference sequence). The V end lost 5 bases, the J end lost 2 bases, and 13 bases lay between the germline ends. CDR3: CASSPPSGTYEQYF. The CDR3 nucleotides are TGTGCCAGCAGCCCGCCCAGCGGAACCTACGAGCAGTACTTC.

This clonotype was detected a few times. The chain joins TRBV4-3 to TRBJ1-3, with TRBD1 identical over 7 bases. The germline CDR1 and CDR2 sequences are LGHNA and YSLEER. This CDR3 contains 17 residues. The ends lost 0 bases at V and 5 bases at J; junction bases unmatched: 10. The CDR3 DNA is TGCGCCAGCAGCCAAGATCATGCCGGGACAGTTAGAAACACCATATATTTT. As protein: CASSQDHAGTVRNTIYF.

This clonotype was recorded many times. The rearrangement joins TRBV7-6 to TRBJ1-1; maybe TRBD1 (6 bases). CDR1 and CDR2 from the germline V gene are SGHVS and FNYEAQ. V lost 0 bases to trimming and J lost 5 bases, with 13 bases between them. The CDR3 runs to 15 residues. The CDR3 protein is CASSLARGPSTEAFF. CDR3 DNA: TGTGCCAGCAGCTTAGCCCGGGGGCCGAGTACTGAAGCTTTCTTT.

In its sample, this clonotype was seen many times. J is TRBJ2-3 and V is TRBV7-2; 13 bases are a match to TRBD2. The CDR3 length is 17 residues. The J segment lost 2 bases and the V segment lost 4 bases, leaving 6 bases of the junction unmatched. The germline V gene has CDR1 SGHTA and CDR2 FQGNSA. The CDR3 protein is CASSSGTSGAITDTQYF. For the CDR3, the DNA is TGTGCCAGCAGCTCGGGGACTAGCGGGGCCATCACAGATACGCAGTATTTT.

This clonotype was seen ten or more times. The chain uses TRBV7-6 and TRBJ1-2, with a weak D call TRBD1 (6 bases). The CDR3 covers 15 residues. Trimming pared 2 bases from V and 4 bases from J, leaving 14 bases between. From germline, CDR1 is SGHVS and CDR2 FNYEAQ. This CDR3 is CASSLSPDRLYGYTF. CDR3 DNA: TGTGCCAGCAGCTTAAGTCCCGACAGGCTCTATGGCTACACCTTC. Full variable domain (rest looked up from reference TRBV7-6 and TRBJ1-2): GAGVSQSPRYKVTKRGQDVALRCDPISGHVSLYWYRQALGQGPEFLTYFNYEAQQDKSGLPNDRFSAERPEGSISTLTIQRTEQRDSAMYRCASSLSPDRLYGYTFGSGTRLTVV.

The table lists this clonotype with many counts. The chain employs TRBV7-2 and TRBJ1-6; 8 nucleotides match TRBD1. From germline, CDR1 is SGHTA and CDR2 FQGNSA. Unmatched junction bases numbered 7, after V lost 7 bases and J lost 8 bases. This CDR3 is 14 amino acids long. The CDR3 sequence is CASTFNRGDSPLHF. CDR3 nucleotide sequence: TGTGCCAGCACATTTAACAGGGGGGATTCACCCCTCCACTTT. The entire variable domain, with the rest obtained from reference TRBV7-2 and TRBJ1-6, is as follows: GAGVSQSPSNKVTEKGKDVELRCDPISGHTALYWYRQSLGQGLEFLIYFQGNSAPDKSGLPSDRFSAERTGGSVSTLTIQRTQQEDSAVYLCASTFNRGDSPLHFGNGTRLTVT.

The gene calls are TRBV19 and TRBJ1-2; TRBD1 matches 7 bases. CDR1 is LNHDA, CDR2 SQIVND, per germline (reference sequence). The ends lost 5 bases at V and 3 bases at J; junction bases unmatched: 9. This CDR3 is built from 15 residues. The CDR3 sequence is CASSSQTGFYYGYTF. The CDR3, as DNA: TGTGCCAGTAGTTCACAGACAGGGTTCTACTATGGCTACACCTTC.

This clonotype appeared a few times. The V and J genes are TRBV20-1 and TRBJ1-2; tentative D call: TRBD1 (6 bases). The V end lost 6 bases, the J end lost 3 bases, and 29 bases lay between the germline ends. This CDR3 is 18 amino acids long. The germline gives CDR1 DFQATT, CDR2 SNEGSKA (reference sequence). CDR3 DNA: TGCAGTGCCACCGACTTCGGGGACATTCGGACAGACTACTATGGCTACACCTTC. Protein product: CSATDFGDIRTDYYGYTF.